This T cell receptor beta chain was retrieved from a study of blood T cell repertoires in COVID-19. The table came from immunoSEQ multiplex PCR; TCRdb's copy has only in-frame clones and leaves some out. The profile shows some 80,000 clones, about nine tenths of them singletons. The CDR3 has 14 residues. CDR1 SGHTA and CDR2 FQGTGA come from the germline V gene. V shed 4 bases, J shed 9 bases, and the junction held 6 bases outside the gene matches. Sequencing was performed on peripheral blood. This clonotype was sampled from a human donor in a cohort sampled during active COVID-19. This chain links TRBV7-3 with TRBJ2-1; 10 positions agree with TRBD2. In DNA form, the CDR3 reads TGTGCCAGCAGCTCACTAGCGGGACTCGGTGAGCAGTTCTTC. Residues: CASSSLAGLGEQFF.